This passage covers 12 T cell receptor beta chains from one sample sequenced in a study of cytomegalovirus exposure and HLA in healthy donors. PCR involved 60 Vbeta and 13 Jbeta primers. Only in-frame clones appear in the TCRdb table, and some are missing; sequencing was by immunoSEQ multiplex PCR. The sample yields about 110,000 clones, around 68% seen once. Sequencing input: PBMCs. The receptors were sampled from a woman between 40 and 55 years old in good health and CMV-seropositive.

As to this clone: An end of the junction differs from the germline gene, which may be a read error. CDR3 sequence (DNA): TGTTCCAGCAGCCCGCCCCTAGCGGGAGCCTACGAGCAGTACTTC. This codes for CSSSPPLAGAYEQYF. This chain links TRBV7-9 with TRBJ2-7; 10 nucleotides match TRBD2. The length of the CDR3 is 15 residues. Germline CDR1 is SEHNR and CDR2 is FQNEAQ (reference sequence).

This chain connects TRBV6-1 to TRBJ2-1, with TRBD2 identical over 11 bases. V lost 0 bases to trimming and J lost 4 bases; unmatched junction nucleotides: 2. This CDR3 is built from 16 residues. Germline V gene data show CDR1 as MNHNS and CDR2 as SASEGT. The CDR3 is CASSEAASGRYNEQFF. DNA of the CDR3: TGTGCCAGCAGTGAAGCCGCTAGCGGGAGGTACAATGAGCAGTTCTTC.

V usage is TRBV19 and J usage is TRBJ2-1, with TRBD2 matching 11 bases. CDR3 length: 14 amino acids. The germline V gene encodes CDR1 LNHDA and CDR2 SQIVND (reference sequence). V lost 6 bases, J lost 9 bases, and 7 bases stayed unmatched. CDR3 sequence reads: CASSTTSGMSEQFF. CDR3 nucleotide sequence: TGTGCCAGTAGCACGACTAGCGGGATGAGTGAGCAGTTCTTC.

The genes are TRBV6-1 and TRBJ1-1, with TRBD1 matching over 9 bases. The V and J ends lost 4 bases and 4 bases, in that order; junction bases with no gene match: 7. This CDR3 comprises 15 residues. In germline, CDR1 is MNHNS, CDR2 SASEGT. The CDR3 is CASSGEDRGGTEAFF. CDR3 DNA sequence: TGTGCCAGCAGTGGGGAGGACAGGGGCGGCACTGAAGCTTTCTTT.

This chain connects TRBV6-1 to TRBJ1-5; TRBD1 is a possible D gene (5 bases). The CDR3 is made up of 15 amino acids. CDR1 MNHNS and CDR2 SASEGT come from the germline V gene. Trimming took 5 bases from V and 4 from J, leaving 15 bases between them. The CDR3: CASSHTTGLNQPQHF. The CDR3 DNA sequence: TGTGCCAGCAGTCACACTACAGGATTGAATCAGCCCCAGCATTTT.

The J gene is TRBJ1-4, the V gene TRBV18; the D gene is possibly TRBD1 (5 bases). The CDR3 loop spans 15 amino acids. V was trimmed by 1 base and J by 6 bases, leaving 12 bases between them. CDR1 and CDR2 from the germline V gene are KGHSH and LQKENI. CDR3 DNA sequence: TGTGCCAGCTCACCACAGGGGCGAGTTGATGAAAAACTGTTTTTT. Translation gives CASSPQGRVDEKLFF.

The chain recombines TRBV11-2 with TRBJ2-1; perhaps TRBD2 as D (7 bases). Germline CDR1 is SGHAT and CDR2 is FQNNGV. With 6 bases removed from V and 4 bases from J, the gap between germline ends came to 16 bases. The CDR3 runs to 15 residues. The CDR3 reads CASSFNRGGYNEQFF. CDR3 in DNA: TGTGCCAGCAGTTTTAATAGGGGGGGATACAATGAGCAGTTCTTC.

In DNA, the CDR3 is TGTGCCAGCTCACCCTCCCCTGGACAGAGGGGGAATGAAAAACTGTTTTTT. It specifies CASSPSPGQRGNEKLFF. The rearrangement uses TRBV18 and TRBJ1-4; TRBD1 is a possible D gene (6 bases). Germline assignment: CDR1 KGHSH and CDR2 LQKENI. Trimming took 3 bases from V and 5 from J, leaving 19 bases between them. The CDR3 is 17 amino acids.

This clone was seen only a few times. V is TRBV19 and J is TRBJ2-3; 7 bases agree with TRBD2. Germline trimming cut 10 bases from V and 2 bases from J; bases unmatched to any gene: 12. Germline lookup yields CDR1 LNHDA and CDR2 SQIVND (reference sequence). The CDR3 runs 15 residues. The CDR3 loop is CATLPALAVTDTQYF. The CDR3, as DNA: TGTGCCACTCTACCGGCCCTAGCGGTCACAGATACGCAGTATTTT. The full variable domain, rest sourced from reference TRBV19 and TRBJ2-3, is DGGITQSPKYLFRKEGQNVTLSCEQNLNHDAMYWYRQDPGQGLRLIYYSQIVNDFQKGDIAEGYSVSREKKESFPLTVTSAQKNPTAFYLCATLPALAVTDTQYFGPGTRLTVL.

The V and J genes are TRBV5-1 and TRBJ2-5, with 7 bases lining up with TRBD1. The trim removed 0 bases at V and 5 bases at J, leaving 4 bases unmatched. In germline, CDR1 is SGHRS, CDR2 YFSETQ. CDR3 length: 14 amino acids. The CDR3 here is CASSLEQGWETQYF. CDR3 DNA sequence: TGCGCCAGCAGCTTGGAACAGGGGTGGGAGACCCAGTACTTC. The full variable domain, rest sourced from reference TRBV5-1 and TRBJ2-5, is KAGVTQTPRYLIKTRGQQVTLSCSPISGHRSVSWYQQTPGQGLQFLFEYFSETQRNKGNFPGRFSGRQFSNSRSEMNVSTLELGDSALYLCASSLEQGWETQYFGPGTRLLVL.

CDR3 sequence (DNA): TGTGCCAGTACGGGGAGACTCAATGACTATGGCTACACCTTC. This translates into CASTGRLNDYGYTF. The chain joins TRBV19 to TRBJ1-2, with unresolved D. The germline V gene encodes CDR1 LNHDA and CDR2 SQIVND (reference sequence). The ends were cut back, 7 bases at V and 3 bases at J, with 15 bases in the middle. The length of the CDR3 is 14 residues.

This clone came up once. This chain uses TRBV7-8 with TRBJ1-2; 7 bases match TRBD1. V lost 1 base, J lost 4 bases, and 6 bases stayed unmatched. Germline V gene sequence: CDR1 SGHVS, CDR2 FQNEAQ. The CDR3 runs to 15 residues. CDR3 nucleotide sequence: TGTGCCAGCAGCTTAGGGGGACAGATGATCTATGGCTACACCTTC. Amino acid sequence: CASSLGGQMIYGYTF.